The clone carrying this T cell receptor beta chain has only a few counts. The antigen is not known. The CDR3 contains 18 residues. The germline CDR1 and CDR2 sequences are MGHRA and YSYEKL. J gave up 5 bases and V 3 bases, and 10 bases lay outside the gene matches. The data derive from a study of OX40 agonist ivuxolimab in advanced cancers. Whole-study context: Checkpoint inhibitors had been given previously to roughly 40% of patients. Whole-study findings and limits: Relative to CD4+ cells, CD8+ T cells on average had more expanded clones.

The data were produced by immunoSEQ multiplex PCR, yet TCRdb's version contains in-frame clones alone and is incomplete. The sample consists of roughly 69,000 clones, 70% to 90% of them appearing once. The source was CD4+ or CD8+ T cells sorted from blood, collected in a trial of the OX40 agonist ivuxolimab. The receptor was isolated from an adult with an advanced solid tumor such as melanoma, head and neck, liver or kidney cancer. The V call is TRBV4-1, the J call TRBJ2-1; TRBD2 matches 13 bases. The DNA for the CDR3 is TGCGCCAGCAGCCAGTTAGATATGGGACTAGCGGGGAACAATGAGCAGTTCTTC. It yields the protein CASSQLDMGLAGNNEQFF.